This section outlines one TCR beta chain sequence together with its context. This entry comes from a study of blood T cell repertoires in COVID-19. Study details: Acute and convalescent COVID-19 specimens originated in the United States, Italy and Spain.

In the study's own analysis: Counts of nucleated cells, estimated from reference gene primer amplification, were obtained. Assay: immunoSEQ multiplex PCR; the TCRdb copy retains only in-frame clones and omits some. The DNA was the basis for D and trimming; V, J and clone size are from that table. The sample carries about 170,000 clones, 80% to 90% recorded once. Patients from Seattle were sampled longitudinally, starting during active infection. The CDR3 spans 14 residues. V lost 0 bases and J lost 6, with 10 bases in between. Looked up from germline, CDR1 is SGDLS and CDR2 is YYNGEE. The chain links TRBV9 to TRBJ2-1; D is ambiguous. The sequenced sample consisted of peripheral blood. This TCR came from a woman aged 55-75 years with COVID-19, enrolled during active disease. CDR3 bases: TGTGCCAGCAGCGTAGGGAGCAGAACCAATGAGCAGTTCTTC. Amino acids: CASSVGSRTNEQFF.